This TCR beta chain was obtained from a study of blood T cell repertoires in COVID-19 (TCRdb year 2020). Regarding the study in general: The collaborator samples originated in the United States, Italy and Spain and spanned the acute and convalescent phases of COVID-19. The material from the prospective study consisted of cDNA or gDNA derived from T cells, B-cell-depleted T cells, or PBMCs. The dataset comprised deeply sampled blood TCRbeta repertoires from subjects exposed to, actively infected with, or recovered from COVID-19. The repertoires were released in a freely available public database intended as a resource for research on the immune response to SARS-CoV-2. The samples were drawn from two sources: the first 160 participants of the ongoing ImmuneRACE study, and 1,000 to 1,500 subjects contributed by 6 global collaborators. A de-identified subject ID, COVID-19 status, age in years and sex were almost always included in the sample metadata. Where available, HLA class I and class II types were taken from metadata supplied by the sample provider and were not determined by assay-based typing. Results the study describes overall, beyond this receptor: Clinical and demographic metadata were provided uncurated, with the amount varying by source and participant.

This clone was seen a handful of times. Its antigen is currently not known. The record has no base qualities; no much larger clone is one base away. According to the germline V gene, CDR1 reads SGHVS and CDR2 reads FNYEAQ. V is cut by 5 bases and J by 9 bases, and the space between the germline ends is 20 bases. The CDR3, cysteine through phenylalanine, is 15 amino acids long. The sequence is cut down to CDR3 DNA, 45 bases in frame from base 1. The immunoSEQ Assay, a bias-controlled multiplex PCR, was used to amplify TCRbeta CDR3 regions from genomic DNA. On the study's bioinformatics: The number of nucleated cells in each sample was estimated by amplification of reference gene primers within the assay. To quantify the absolute abundance of each unique TCRbeta CDR3 rearrangement, sequence reads were collapsed and filtered. Productive Simpson clonality was computed per sample as the square root of Simpson's diversity index over productive rearrangements. Drawn from immuneACCESS, this table holds only the in-frame rearrangements with V and J called that TCRdb kept. Clones are partly lost; checked studies trace under half to an unresolved V gene and leave the rest unexplained. The V and J calls and clone size are taken from that table; D and trimming were inferred from the DNA. The sample records approximately 85,000 clones, 90% of which are singletons. The ten largest make up approximately 4.3% of the sample.

Each collaborating institution followed its own protocols to collect whole blood in K2EDTA tubes. For TCRbeta analysis, collaborators shipped samples as frozen whole blood, isolated PBMCs, or DNA extracted from either of those sample types. The source material was peripheral blood. The chain is encoded by TRBV7-6 joined to TRBJ1-5; the D segment could be TRBD1, given 5 matching bases. The sequence derives from a woman of 80 years or more with active or convalescent COVID-19. The CDR3 in this case is CASSPGRVLYRPQHF. The DNA sequence is TGTGCCAGCAGCCCCGGCAGGGTGCTATATCGGCCCCAGCATTTT.